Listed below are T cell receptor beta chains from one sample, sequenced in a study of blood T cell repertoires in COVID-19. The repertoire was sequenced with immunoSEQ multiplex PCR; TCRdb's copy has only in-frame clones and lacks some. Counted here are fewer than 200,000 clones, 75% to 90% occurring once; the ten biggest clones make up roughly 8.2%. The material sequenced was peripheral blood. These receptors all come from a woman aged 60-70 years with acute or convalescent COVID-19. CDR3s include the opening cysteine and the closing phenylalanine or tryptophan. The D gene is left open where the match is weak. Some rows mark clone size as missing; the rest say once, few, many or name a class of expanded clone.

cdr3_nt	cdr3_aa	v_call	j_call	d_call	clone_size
TGTGCCAGCAGTGAATTAGGACAGGGGAACACTGAAGCTTTCTTT	CASSELGQGNTEAFF	TRBV6-1	TRBJ1-1	TRBD1	few
TGCGCCAGCAGCTCCTCGTGGGGGGAGGGTGAAAAACTGTTTTTT	CASSSSWGEGEKLFF	TRBV5-1	TRBJ1-4	.	few
TGTGCCAGCAGCCTCGCAGGGCGGAACACTGAAGCTTTCTTT	CASSLAGRNTEAFF	TRBV5-4	TRBJ1-1	.	.
TGTGCCAGCAGCTTGGCGGGAGGGCCCTACGAGCAGTACTTC	CASSLAGGPYEQYF	TRBV11-2	TRBJ2-7	TRBD2	.
TGTGCCAGCAGCCAAGATCCAGGACAGGGCAGGTTGTATGGCTACACCTTC	CASSQDPGQGRLYGYTF	TRBV3-1/TRBV3-2	TRBJ1-2	TRBD1	.
TGTGCCAGTAGTCCGGCGGGAGGGGCCTTCGGGGAGCTGTTTTTT	CASSPAGGAFGELFF	TRBV19	TRBJ2-2	TRBD2	.
TGTGCCAGCAGCTTGGACAGAACCTACGAGCAGTACTTC	CASSLDRTYEQYF	TRBV5-4	TRBJ2-7	.	.
TGTGCCAGCAGCTCGCAGGGGGCTAGAACCGGGGAGCTGTTTTTT	CASSSQGARTGELFF	TRBV7-3	TRBJ2-2	TRBD1	few
TGTGCCAGCAGCCTACAGGGAGTGATAAACACCATATATTTT	CASSLQGVINTIYF	TRBV28	TRBJ1-3	.	once
TGTGCCAGCAGTTCCTCCGGGACTCCGAACACCGGGGAGCTGTTTTTT	CASSSSGTPNTGELFF	TRBV28	TRBJ2-2	.	once
TGTGCCAGCAGCGCAGGGGGGTTAGGGGATCAGCCCCAGCATTTT	CASSAGGLGDQPQHF	TRBV7-9	TRBJ1-5	TRBD1	.
TGTGCCAGCAGCTTGGCCCTAGCGGGCACAGATACGCAGTATTTT	CASSLALAGTDTQYF	TRBV5-4	TRBJ2-3	TRBD2	.
TGTGCCAGCAGGTCGACAAGGGGGACGCAGTATTTT	CASRSTRGTQYF	TRBV6-5	TRBJ2-3	.	.